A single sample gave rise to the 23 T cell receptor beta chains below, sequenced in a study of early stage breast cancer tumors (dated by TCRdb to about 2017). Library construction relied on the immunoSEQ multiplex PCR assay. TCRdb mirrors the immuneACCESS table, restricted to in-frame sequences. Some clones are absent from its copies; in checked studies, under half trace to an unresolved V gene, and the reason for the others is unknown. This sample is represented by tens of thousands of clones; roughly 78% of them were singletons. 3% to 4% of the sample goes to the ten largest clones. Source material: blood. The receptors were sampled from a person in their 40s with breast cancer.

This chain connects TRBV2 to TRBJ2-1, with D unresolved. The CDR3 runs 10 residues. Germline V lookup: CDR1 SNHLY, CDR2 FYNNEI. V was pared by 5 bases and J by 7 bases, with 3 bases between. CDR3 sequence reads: CASSNNEQFF. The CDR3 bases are TGTGCCAGCAGTAATAATGAGCAGTTCTTC.

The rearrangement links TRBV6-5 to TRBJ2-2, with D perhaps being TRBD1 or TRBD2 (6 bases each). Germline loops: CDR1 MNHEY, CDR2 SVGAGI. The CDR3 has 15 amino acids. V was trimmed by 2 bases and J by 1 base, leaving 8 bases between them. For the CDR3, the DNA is TGTGCCAGCAGTTACAGGGGGGTGAACACCGGGGAGCTGTTTTTT. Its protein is CASSYRGVNTGELFF.

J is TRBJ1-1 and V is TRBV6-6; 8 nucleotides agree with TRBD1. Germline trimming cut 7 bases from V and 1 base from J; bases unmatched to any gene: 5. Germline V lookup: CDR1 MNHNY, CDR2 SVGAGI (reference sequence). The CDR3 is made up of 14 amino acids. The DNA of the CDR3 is TGTGCCAGCATCCTGACAGGGGAGAACACTGAAGCTTTCTTT. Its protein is CASILTGENTEAFF.

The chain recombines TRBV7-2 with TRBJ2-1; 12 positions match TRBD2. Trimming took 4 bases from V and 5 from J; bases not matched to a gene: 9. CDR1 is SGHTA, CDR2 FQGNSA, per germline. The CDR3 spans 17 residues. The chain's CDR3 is CASSSETSGSIHNEQFF. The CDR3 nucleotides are TGTGCCAGCAGCTCAGAGACTAGCGGGAGTATCCACAATGAGCAGTTCTTC.

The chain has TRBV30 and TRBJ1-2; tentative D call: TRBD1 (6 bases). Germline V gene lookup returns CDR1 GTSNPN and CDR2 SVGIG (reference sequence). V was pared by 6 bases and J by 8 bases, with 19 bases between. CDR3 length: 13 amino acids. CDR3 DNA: TGTGCCTGCCGTAAGGGGGGCGCTGGGGGCTACACCTTC. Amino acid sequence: CACRKGGAGGYTF.

The CDR3 bases are TGTGCCCTGGACAGAAATGAAAAACTGTTTTTT. Translated: CALDRNEKLFF. V gene TRBV30 combines with J gene TRBJ1-4; a weak D match, TRBD1 (6 bases). The V gene's germline CDR1 is GTSNPN and CDR2 SVGIG (reference sequence). Trimming left V 8 bases short and J 5 bases short, with 9 bases between. The CDR3 extends over 11 amino acids. Using reference TRBV30 and TRBJ1-4 for the parts outside the CDR3, the full variable domain is SQTIHQWPATLVQPVGSPLSLECTVEGTSNPNLYWYRQAAGRGLQLLFYSVGIGQISSEVPQNLSASRPQDRQFILSSKKLLLSDSGFYLCALDRNEKLFFGSGTQLSVL.

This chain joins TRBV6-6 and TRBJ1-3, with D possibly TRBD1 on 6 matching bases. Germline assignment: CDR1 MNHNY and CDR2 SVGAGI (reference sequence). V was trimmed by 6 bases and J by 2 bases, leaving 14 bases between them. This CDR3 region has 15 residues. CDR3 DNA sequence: TGTGCCAGCAGCCGCCAACAGGGTCCTGGAAACACCATATATTTT. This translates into CASSRQQGPGNTIYF.

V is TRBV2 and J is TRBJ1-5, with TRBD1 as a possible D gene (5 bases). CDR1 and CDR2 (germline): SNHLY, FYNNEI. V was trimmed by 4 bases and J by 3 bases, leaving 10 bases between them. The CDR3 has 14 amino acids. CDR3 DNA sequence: TGTGCCAGCAGTGTTGAAGGGGTCAATCAGCCCCAGCATTTT. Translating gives CASSVEGVNQPQHF.

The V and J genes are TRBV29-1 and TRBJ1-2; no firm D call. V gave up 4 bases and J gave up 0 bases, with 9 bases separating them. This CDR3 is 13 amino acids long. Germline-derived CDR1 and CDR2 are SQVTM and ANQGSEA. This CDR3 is CSVAISANYGYTF. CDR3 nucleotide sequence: TGCAGCGTTGCAATTTCAGCTAACTATGGCTACACCTTC.

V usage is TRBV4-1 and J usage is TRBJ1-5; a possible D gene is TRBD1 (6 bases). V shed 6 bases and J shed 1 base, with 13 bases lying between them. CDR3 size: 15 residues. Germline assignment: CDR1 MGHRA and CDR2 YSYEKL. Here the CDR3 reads CASRGMDRSNQPQHF. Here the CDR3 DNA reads TGCGCCAGCAGGGGGATGGACAGAAGCAATCAGCCCCAGCATTTT.

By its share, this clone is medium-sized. CDR3 sequence: CASSYTMGGTDTQYF. Here the CDR3 DNA reads TGTGCCAGCAGCTACACGATGGGGGGCACAGATACGCAGTATTTT. The chain recombines TRBV7-9 with TRBJ2-3; D is tentatively TRBD1 or TRBD2 (5 bases each). This CDR3 region has 15 residues. Trimming cost V 4 bases and J 1 base, with 12 bases left between them. Per germline, CDR1 SEHNR and CDR2 FQNEAQ (reference sequence).

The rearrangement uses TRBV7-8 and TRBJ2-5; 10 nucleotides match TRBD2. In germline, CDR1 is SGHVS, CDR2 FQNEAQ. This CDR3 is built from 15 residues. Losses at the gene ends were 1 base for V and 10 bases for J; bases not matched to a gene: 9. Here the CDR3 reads CASSLGAGTSDLQYF. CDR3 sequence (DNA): TGTGCCAGCAGCTTAGGGGCCGGGACTAGCGATCTCCAGTACTTC.

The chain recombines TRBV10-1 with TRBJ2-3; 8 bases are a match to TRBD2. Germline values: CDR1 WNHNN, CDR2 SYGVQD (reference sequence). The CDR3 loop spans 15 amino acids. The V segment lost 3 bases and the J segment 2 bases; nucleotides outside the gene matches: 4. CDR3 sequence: CASSDSGSHTDTQYF. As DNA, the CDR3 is TGCGCCAGCAGTGACAGCGGGAGCCACACAGATACGCAGTATTTT.

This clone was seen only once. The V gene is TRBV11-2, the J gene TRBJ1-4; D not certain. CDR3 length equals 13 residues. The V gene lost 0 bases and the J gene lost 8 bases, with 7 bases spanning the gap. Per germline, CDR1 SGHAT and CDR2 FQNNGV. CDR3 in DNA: TGTGCCAGCAGCTTAGATCGAACAGAAAAACTGTTTTTT. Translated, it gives CASSLDRTEKLFF. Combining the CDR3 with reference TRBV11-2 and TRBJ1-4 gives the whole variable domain EAGVAQSPRYKIIEKRQSVAFWCNPISGHATLYWYQQILGQGPKLLIQFQNNGVVDDSQLPKDRFSAERLKGVDSTLKIQPAKLEDSAVYLCASSLDRTEKLFFGSGTQLSVL.

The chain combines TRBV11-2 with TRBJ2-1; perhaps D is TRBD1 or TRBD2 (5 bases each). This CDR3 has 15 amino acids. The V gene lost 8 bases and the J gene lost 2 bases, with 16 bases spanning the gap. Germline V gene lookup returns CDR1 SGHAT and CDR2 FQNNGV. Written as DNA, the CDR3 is TGTGCCAGCGGCCGGGACGACCCCGCCTACAATGAGCAGTTCTTC. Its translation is CASGRDDPAYNEQFF.

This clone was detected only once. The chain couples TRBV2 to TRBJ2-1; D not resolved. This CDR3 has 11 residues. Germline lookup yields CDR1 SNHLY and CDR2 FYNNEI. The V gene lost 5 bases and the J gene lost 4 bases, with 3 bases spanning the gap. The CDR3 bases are TGTGCCAGCAGTCTTTACAATGAGCAGTTCTTC. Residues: CASSLYNEQFF.

The CDR3 region is CASSEGHLQETQYF. The CDR3 DNA sequence: TGTGCCAGCAGCGAGGGGCACCTCCAAGAGACCCAGTACTTC. The rearrangement uses TRBV7-2 and TRBJ2-5; D could derive from TRBD1 or TRBD2 (5 bases each). CDR1 and CDR2 from the germline V gene are SGHTA and FQGNSA. The CDR3 has 14 amino acids. V shed 5 bases and J shed 1 base, with 11 bases lying between them.

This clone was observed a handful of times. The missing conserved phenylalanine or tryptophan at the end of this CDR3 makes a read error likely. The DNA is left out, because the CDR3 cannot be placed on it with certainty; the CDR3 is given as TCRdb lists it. The CDR3 here is CASSELLTDRGLALL. The V and J genes are TRBV2 and TRBJ2-7; the table gives TRBD2 as D, unverified against the DNA. The CDR3 region is 15 residues in length, termini included. Looked up from germline, CDR1 is SNHLY and CDR2 is FYNNEI.

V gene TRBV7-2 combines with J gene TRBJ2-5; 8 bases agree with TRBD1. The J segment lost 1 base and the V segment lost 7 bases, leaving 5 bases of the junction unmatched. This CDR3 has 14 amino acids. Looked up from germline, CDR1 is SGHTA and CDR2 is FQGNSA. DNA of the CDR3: TGTGCCAGCAACTTGGACAGGGCCCAAGAGACCCAGTACTTC. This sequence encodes CASNLDRAQETQYF.

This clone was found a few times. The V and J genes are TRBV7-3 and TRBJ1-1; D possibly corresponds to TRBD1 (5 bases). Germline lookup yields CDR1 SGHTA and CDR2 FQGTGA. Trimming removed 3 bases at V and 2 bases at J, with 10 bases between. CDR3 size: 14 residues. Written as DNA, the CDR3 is TGTGCCAGCAGCTTGTCTCAGGGCAACACTGAAGCTTTCTTT. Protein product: CASSLSQGNTEAFF. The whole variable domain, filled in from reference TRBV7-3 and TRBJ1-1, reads GAGVSQTPSNKVTEKGKYVELRCDPISGHTALYWYRQSLGQGPEFLIYFQGTGAADDSGLPNDRFFAVRPEGSVSTLKIQRTERGDSAVYLCASSLSQGNTEAFFGQGTRLTVV.

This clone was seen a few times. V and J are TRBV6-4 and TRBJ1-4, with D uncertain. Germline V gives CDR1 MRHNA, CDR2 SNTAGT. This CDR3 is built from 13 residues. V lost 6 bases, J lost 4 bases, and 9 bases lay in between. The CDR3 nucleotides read TGTGCCAGCAGCCCGGGAGATAATGAAAAACTGTTTTTT. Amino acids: CASSPGDNEKLFF.

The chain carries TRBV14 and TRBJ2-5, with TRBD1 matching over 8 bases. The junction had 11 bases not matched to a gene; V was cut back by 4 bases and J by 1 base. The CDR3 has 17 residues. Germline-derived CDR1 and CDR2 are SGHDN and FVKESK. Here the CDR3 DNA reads TGTGCCAGCAGCCCCAAACGGACAGGGAGAGGCCAAGAGACCCAGTACTTC. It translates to CASSPKRTGRGQETQYF.

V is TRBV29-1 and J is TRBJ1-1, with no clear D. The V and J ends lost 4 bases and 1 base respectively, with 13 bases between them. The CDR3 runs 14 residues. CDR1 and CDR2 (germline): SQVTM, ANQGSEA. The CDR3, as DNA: TGCAGCGTTGTGGAAAGGCAGACGAACACTGAAGCTTTCTTT. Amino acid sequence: CSVVERQTNTEAFF.